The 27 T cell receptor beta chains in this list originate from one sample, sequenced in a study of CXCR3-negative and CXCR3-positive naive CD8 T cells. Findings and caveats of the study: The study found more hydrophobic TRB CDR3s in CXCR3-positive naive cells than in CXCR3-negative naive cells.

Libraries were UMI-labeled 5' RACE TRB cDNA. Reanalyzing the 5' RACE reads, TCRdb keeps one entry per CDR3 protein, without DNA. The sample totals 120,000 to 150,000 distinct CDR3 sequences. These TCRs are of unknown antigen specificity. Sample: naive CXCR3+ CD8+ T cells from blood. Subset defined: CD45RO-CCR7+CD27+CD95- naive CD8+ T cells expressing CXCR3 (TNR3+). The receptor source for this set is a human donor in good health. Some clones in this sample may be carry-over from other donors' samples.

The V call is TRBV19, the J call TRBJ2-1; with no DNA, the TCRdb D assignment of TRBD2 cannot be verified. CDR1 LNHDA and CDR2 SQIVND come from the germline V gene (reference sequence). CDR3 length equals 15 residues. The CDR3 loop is CASKASSGGAVEQFF.

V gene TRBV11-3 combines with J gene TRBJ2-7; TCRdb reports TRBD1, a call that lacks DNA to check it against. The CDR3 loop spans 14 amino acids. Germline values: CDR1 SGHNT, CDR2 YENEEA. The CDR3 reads CASSLEQGAYEQYF.

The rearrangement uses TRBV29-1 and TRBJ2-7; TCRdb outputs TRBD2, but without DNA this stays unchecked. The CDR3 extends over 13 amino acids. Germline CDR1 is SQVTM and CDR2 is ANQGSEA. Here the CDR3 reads CSVDGGLAYEQYF.

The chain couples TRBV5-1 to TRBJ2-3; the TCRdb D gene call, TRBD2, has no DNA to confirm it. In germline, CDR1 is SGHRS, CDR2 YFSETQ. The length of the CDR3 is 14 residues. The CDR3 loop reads CASSLVGGGDTQYF. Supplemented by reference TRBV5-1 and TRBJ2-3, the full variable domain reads KAGVTQTPRYLIKTRGQQVTLSCSPISGHRSVSWYQQTPGQGLQFLFEYFSETQRNKGNFPGRFSGRQFSNSRSEMNVSTLELGDSALYLCASSLVGGGDTQYFGPGTRLTVL.

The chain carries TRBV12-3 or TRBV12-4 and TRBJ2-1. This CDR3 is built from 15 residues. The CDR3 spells CASSLMGNEGDEQFF.

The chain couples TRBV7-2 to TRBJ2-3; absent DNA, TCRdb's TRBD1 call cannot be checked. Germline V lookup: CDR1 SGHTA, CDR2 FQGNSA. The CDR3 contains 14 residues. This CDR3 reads CASSLAAPSDTQYF.

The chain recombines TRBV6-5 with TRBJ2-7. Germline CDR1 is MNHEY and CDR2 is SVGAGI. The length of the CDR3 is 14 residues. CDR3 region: CASRRDRGSYEQYF.

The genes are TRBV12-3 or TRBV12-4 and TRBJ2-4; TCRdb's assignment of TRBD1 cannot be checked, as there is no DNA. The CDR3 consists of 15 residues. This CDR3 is CASSGGQTDESIQYF.

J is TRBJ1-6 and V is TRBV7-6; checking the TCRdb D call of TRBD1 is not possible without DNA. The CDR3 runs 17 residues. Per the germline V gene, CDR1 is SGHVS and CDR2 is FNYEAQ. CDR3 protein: CASSLASGTSKGSPLHF. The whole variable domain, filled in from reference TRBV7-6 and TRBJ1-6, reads GAGVSQSPRYKVTKRGQDVALRCDPISGHVSLYWYRQALGQGPEFLTYFNYEAQQDKSGLPNDRFSAERPEGSISTLTIQRTEQRDSAMYRCASSLASGTSKGSPLHFGNGTRLTVT.

CDR3 sequence reads: CASLDMNTEAFF. This sequence joins TRBV12-5 and TRBJ1-1. The CDR3 has 12 residues. Germline V lookup: CDR1 LGHNT, CDR2 FRNRAP.

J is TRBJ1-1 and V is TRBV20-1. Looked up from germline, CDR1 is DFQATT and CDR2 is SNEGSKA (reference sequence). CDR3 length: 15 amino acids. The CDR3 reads CSARDYKGGDTEAFF.

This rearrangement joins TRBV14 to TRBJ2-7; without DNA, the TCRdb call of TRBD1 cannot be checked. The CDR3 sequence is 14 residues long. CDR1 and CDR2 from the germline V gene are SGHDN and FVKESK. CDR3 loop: CASSQAAGPYEQYF. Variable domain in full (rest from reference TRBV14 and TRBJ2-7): EAGVTQFPSHSVIEKGQTVTLRCDPISGHDNLYWYRRVMGKEIKFLLHFVKESKQDESGMPNNRFLAERTGGTYSTLKVQPAELEDSGVYFCASSQAAGPYEQYFGPGTRLTVT.

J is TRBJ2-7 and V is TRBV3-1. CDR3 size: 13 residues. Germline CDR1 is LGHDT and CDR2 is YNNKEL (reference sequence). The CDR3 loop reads CASSQRVSNEQYF.

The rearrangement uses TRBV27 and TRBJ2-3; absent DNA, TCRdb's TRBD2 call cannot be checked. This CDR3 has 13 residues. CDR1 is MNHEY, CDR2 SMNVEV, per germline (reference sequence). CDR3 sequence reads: CASSSLLTDTQYF.

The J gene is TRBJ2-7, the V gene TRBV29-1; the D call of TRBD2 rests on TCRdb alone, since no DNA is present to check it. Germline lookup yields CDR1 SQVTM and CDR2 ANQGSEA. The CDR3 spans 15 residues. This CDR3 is CSVEPAAGTSYEQYF.

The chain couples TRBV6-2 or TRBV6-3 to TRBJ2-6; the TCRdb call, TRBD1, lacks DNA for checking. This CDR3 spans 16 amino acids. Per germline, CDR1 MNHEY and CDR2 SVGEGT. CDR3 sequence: CASRRTGGMRANVLTF.

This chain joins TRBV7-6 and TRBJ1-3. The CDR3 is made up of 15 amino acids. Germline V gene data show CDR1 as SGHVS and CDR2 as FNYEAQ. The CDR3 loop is CASSFGAVSGNTIYF.

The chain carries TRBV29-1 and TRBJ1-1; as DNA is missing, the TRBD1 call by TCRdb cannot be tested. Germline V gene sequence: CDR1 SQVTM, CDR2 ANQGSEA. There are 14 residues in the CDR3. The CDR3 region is CSVEDGAGITEAFF.

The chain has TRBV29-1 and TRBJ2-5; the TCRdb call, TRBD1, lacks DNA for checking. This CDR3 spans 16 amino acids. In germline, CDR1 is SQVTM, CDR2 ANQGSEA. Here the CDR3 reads CSVVGAAGTYQETQYF.

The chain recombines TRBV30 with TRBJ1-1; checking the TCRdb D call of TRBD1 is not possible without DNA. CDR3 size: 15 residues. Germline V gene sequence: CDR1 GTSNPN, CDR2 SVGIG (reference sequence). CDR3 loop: CAWSGGTEMNTEAFF.

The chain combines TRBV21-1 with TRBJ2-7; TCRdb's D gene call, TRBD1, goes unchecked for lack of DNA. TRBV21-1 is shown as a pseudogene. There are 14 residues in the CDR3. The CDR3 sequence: CASSKGQHPYEQYF.

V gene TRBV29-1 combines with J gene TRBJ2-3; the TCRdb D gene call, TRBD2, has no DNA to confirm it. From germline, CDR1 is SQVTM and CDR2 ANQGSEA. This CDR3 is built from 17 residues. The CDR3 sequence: CSVEGGVKELVGDTQYF.

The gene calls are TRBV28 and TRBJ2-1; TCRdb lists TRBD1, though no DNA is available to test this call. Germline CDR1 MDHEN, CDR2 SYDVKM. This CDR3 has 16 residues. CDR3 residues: CASSSVRDRVSHEQFF.

The CDR3: CASSLAAFPGTNQPGLDSYEQYF. The V call is TRBV12-3 or TRBV12-4, the J call TRBJ2-7; TCRdb selects TRBD2, and the lack of DNA leaves this call unchecked. The CDR3 is 23 amino acids.

CDR3 in amino acids: CSVVPEGVYSNQPQHF. The chain has TRBV29-1 and TRBJ1-5; TCRdb names TRBD1, which stays unverified in the absence of DNA. CDR1 and CDR2 from the germline V gene are SQVTM and ANQGSEA. CDR3 length equals 16 residues.

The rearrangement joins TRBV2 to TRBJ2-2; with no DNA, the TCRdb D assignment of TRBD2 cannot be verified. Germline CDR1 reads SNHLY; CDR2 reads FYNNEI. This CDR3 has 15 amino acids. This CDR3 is CASSLGGRDTGELFF.

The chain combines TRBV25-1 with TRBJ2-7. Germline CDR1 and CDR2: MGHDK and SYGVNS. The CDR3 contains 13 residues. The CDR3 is CASSALGWNEQNF.